This T cell receptor (beta chain) came from a study of blood T cell repertoires in COVID-19. Study details: The samples span acute and convalescent COVID-19 from the United States, Italy and Spain.

Followed longitudinally, the Seattle patients had been enrolled during active infection. In the authors' methods: Estimation of nucleated cell counts was performed using reference gene primer amplification. The table came from immunoSEQ multiplex PCR; TCRdb's copy has only in-frame clones and leaves some out. Clone size and the V and J calls come from that table; the DNA yielded D and trimming. This sample has hundreds of thousands of clones; 88% occur once, and the top ten carry over 9.5%. The specimen sequenced was peripheral blood. This TCR was recovered from a woman in her fifties or sixties with COVID-19, enrolled during active disease.

This chain's CDR3 is CASSFGTVYNEQFF. DNA for the CDR3: TGTGCCAGCAGCTTCGGGACAGTCTACAATGAGCAGTTCTTC. This rearrangement joins TRBV11-3 to TRBJ2-1; TRBD1 matches at 7 bases. In germline, CDR1 is SGHNT, CDR2 YENEEA. CDR3 length equals 14 residues. V was clipped by 3 bases and J by 3 bases; unmatched bases: 2. The full variable domain, with the rest looked up from reference TRBV11-3 and TRBJ2-1, is EAGVVQSPRYKIIEKKQPVAFWCNPISGHNTLYWYLQNLGQGPELLIRYENEEAVDDSQLPKDRFSAERLKGVDSTLKIQPAELGDSAVYLCASSFGTVYNEQFFGPGTRLTVL.